Below, 32 T cell receptor beta chains from the same sample are listed, as sequenced in a study of control samples from healthy donors and cancer patients (dated by TCRdb to 2018 to 2020). The library relied on the immunoSEQ multiplex PCR assay. As stored in TCRdb, this immuneACCESS dataset retains in-frame rearrangements with V and J assigned. A fraction of the clones does not appear; measured against another copy, unresolved V genes explain less than half of the discrepancy, and the remainder lacks a known reason. The sample yields approximately 40,000 clones; over 65% were counted once. The ten largest clones represent roughly a sixth of the sample. Sequencing used formalin-fixed, paraffin-embedded tissue. All receptors derive from a male donor with melanoma.

V gene TRBV18 combines with J gene TRBJ2-1, with D possibly being TRBD2 (6 bases). Per the germline V gene, CDR1 is KGHSH and CDR2 is LQKENI. This CDR3 has 16 amino acids. V lost 1 base and J lost 5, with 15 bases in between. CDR3 nucleotide sequence: TGTGCCAGCTCACCACTCTCTCGCGGGAACCACAATGAGCAGTTCTTC. Translation gives CASSPLSRGNHNEQFF. The whole variable domain, remainder taken from reference TRBV18 and TRBJ2-1, is NAGVMQNPRHLVRRRGQEARLRCSPMKGHSHVYWYRQLPEEGLKFMVYLQKENIIDESGMPKERFSAEFPKEGPSILRIQQVVRGDSAAYFCASSPLSRGNHNEQFFGPGTRLTVL.

This chain uses TRBV6-5 with TRBJ1-2, with D unresolved. The CDR3 length is 13 residues. V lost 4 bases and J lost 4, with 10 bases in between. Germline assignment: CDR1 MNHEY and CDR2 SVGAGI. CDR3 protein: CASSFTPIYGYTF. CDR3 nucleotides: TGTGCCAGCAGTTTCACACCTATCTATGGCTACACCTTC.

The V and J genes are TRBV24-1 and TRBJ2-7; TRBD2 might be the D (5 bases). The CDR3 runs to 15 residues. Trimming took 2 bases from V and 2 from J, leaving 12 bases between them. Germline loops: CDR1 KGHDR, CDR2 SFDVKD. CDR3 coding DNA: TGTGCCACCAGTGATTCATCGGGAATTGCCTACGAGCAGTACTTC. This encodes CATSDSSGIAYEQYF.

This chain links TRBV2 with TRBJ1-6; TRBD1 might be the D (5 bases). The CDR3 is 12 residues long. V lost 9 bases to trimming and J lost 10 bases, with 13 bases between them. Germline V gives CDR1 SNHLY, CDR2 FYNNEI. As DNA, the CDR3 is TGTGCCAGGGGGGGTCGGGACTCACCCCTCCACTTT. Translating it yields CARGGRDSPLHF.

The CDR3 DNA reads TGTGCCAGCAGTTCAGGGACTAGCGGGATGAATGAGCAGTTCTTC. It yields the protein CASSSGTSGMNEQFF. This chain connects TRBV28 to TRBJ2-1; 13 positions agree with TRBD2. V lost 4 bases to trimming and J lost 7 bases; unmatched junction nucleotides: 4. The CDR3 extends over 15 amino acids. Germline V CDR1 and CDR2: MDHEN, SYDVKM.

The chain carries TRBV2 and TRBJ2-3, with 7 bases matching TRBD2. With 7 bases clipped from V and 1 base from J, the junction kept 8 bases outside the gene matches. The CDR3 covers 15 residues. Germline V CDR1 and CDR2: SNHLY, FYNNEI. The CDR3 DNA reads as TGTGCCAGCAACCCATGGGGGGGACGCACAGATACGCAGTATTTT. Protein: CASNPWGGRTDTQYF. The full variable domain, with the rest looked up from reference TRBV2 and TRBJ2-3, is EPEVTQTPSHQVTQMGQEVILRCVPISNHLYFYWYRQILGQKVEFLVSFYNNEISEKSEIFDDQFSVERPDGSNFTLKIRSTKLEDSAMYFCASNPWGGRTDTQYFGPGTRLTVL.

This clone appeared many times. The rearrangement uses TRBV11-2 and TRBJ2-7; a weak D match, TRBD1 (6 bases). The V and J ends lost 5 bases and 0 bases respectively, with 20 bases between them. The V gene's germline CDR1 is SGHAT and CDR2 FQNNGV. The length of the CDR3 is 17 residues. In DNA, the CDR3 is TGTGCCAGCAGCCCCGAAGGGGGAGAAAGATTCTCCTACGAGCAGTACTTC. Its protein product is CASSPEGGERFSYEQYF.

The rearrangement uses TRBV7-2 and TRBJ2-7, with D possibly being TRBD2 (6 bases). The CDR3 is 14 amino acids. The ends were cut back, 4 bases at V and 5 bases at J, with 15 bases in the middle. Germline CDR1 reads SGHTA; CDR2 reads FQGNSA. The CDR3 DNA reads as TGTGCCAGCAGCTGGGGGGTAGCGTCCGACGAGCAGTACTTC. It is translated as CASSWGVASDEQYF.

The rearrangement links TRBV12-3 or TRBV12-4 to TRBJ1-4; TRBD1 is a possible D gene (6 bases). V lost 6 bases and J 6 bases, leaving 11 bases between the germline ends. The CDR3 spans 13 residues. The CDR3 loop is CASSRQGYEKLFF. CDR3 DNA sequence: TGTGCCAGCAGCCGTCAGGGGTATGAAAAACTGTTTTTT.

The chain combines TRBV14 with TRBJ2-1, with unresolved D. The CDR3 is made up of 16 amino acids. The ends were cut back, 5 bases at V and 4 bases at J, with 18 bases in the middle. CDR1 SGHDN and CDR2 FVKESK come from the germline V gene. This CDR3 reads CASSTHTTPRYNEQFF. In DNA form, the CDR3 reads TGTGCCAGCAGCACACACACAACTCCCCGGTACAATGAGCAGTTCTTC.

Here the CDR3 DNA reads TGCGCCAGCAGTGCGAATCTCGGGAGTAGCAATGAGCAGTTCTTC. The encoded protein is CASSANLGSSNEQFF. The chain employs TRBV10-1 and TRBJ2-1, with D tentatively TRBD2 (6 bases). The germline V and J ends were trimmed by 4 bases and 6 bases, with 16 bases remaining between them. Germline V gene sequence: CDR1 WNHNN, CDR2 SYGVQD (reference sequence). There are 15 residues in the CDR3.

The rearrangement uses TRBV4-1 and TRBJ1-1; a possible D gene is TRBD1 (6 bases). Trimming took off 0 bases at V and 4 bases at J, with 18 bases between the two ends. Germline values: CDR1 MGHRA, CDR2 YSYEKL. The CDR3 sequence is 17 residues long. The CDR3 loop is CASSQDKGGGGFTEAFF. DNA for the CDR3: TGCGCCAGCAGCCAAGACAAAGGTGGAGGGGGTTTCACTGAAGCTTTCTTT.

The V gene is TRBV10-3, the J gene TRBJ1-1; D remains ambiguous. CDR1 and CDR2 from the germline V gene are ENHRY and SYGVKD. This CDR3 contains 12 residues. Trimming took 3 bases from V and 3 from J, leaving 5 bases between them. The CDR3 here is CAISDGYTEAFF. CDR3 sequence (DNA): TGTGCCATCAGTGACGGATACACTGAAGCTTTCTTT.

This clone occurred once. This chain uses TRBV9 with TRBJ2-5; D remains ambiguous. The length of the CDR3 is 11 residues. Germline V gene lookup returns CDR1 SGDLS and CDR2 YYNGEE. Trimming took off 2 bases at V and 2 bases at J, with 1 base between the two ends. The CDR3 protein is CASSVQETQYF. CDR3 in DNA: TGTGCCAGCAGCGTTCAAGAGACCCAGTACTTC.

There are a few counts of this clone. Other DNA sequences in this specimen translate into the identical CDR3. This chain connects TRBV30 to TRBJ2-7; 15 bases are a match to TRBD2. V trimming: 0 bases; J trimming: 2 bases; junction bases outside the gene matches: 2. The CDR3 covers 16 residues. CDR1 is GTSNPN and CDR2 is SVGIG in the germline V gene (reference sequence). The CDR3 here is CAWSVGLAGGTYEQYF. Written as DNA, the CDR3 is TGTGCCTGGAGTGTGGGACTAGCGGGAGGAACCTACGAGCAGTACTTC.

This clone was seen more than once but under ten times. The chain links TRBV11-2 to TRBJ2-2; 9 bases fit TRBD2. Trimming cost V 5 bases and J 3 bases; bases outside gene matches: 4. The CDR3 loop spans 15 amino acids. Per the germline V gene, CDR1 is SGHAT and CDR2 is FQNNGV. DNA of the CDR3: TGTGCCAGCAGCGCAGGGACTAGCTACACCGGGGAGCTGTTTTTT. Protein product: CASSAGTSYTGELFF.

This chain links TRBV2 with TRBJ2-3; 7 positions agree with TRBD2. The germline gives CDR1 SNHLY, CDR2 FYNNEI. This CDR3 has 15 residues. V trimming: 5 bases; J trimming: 1 base; junction bases outside the gene matches: 6. CDR3 nucleotide sequence: TGTGCCAGCAGTTTCCGGGCGGGAGGCACAGATACGCAGTATTTT. It codes for CASSFRAGGTDTQYF.

The V call is TRBV7-9, the J call TRBJ2-7; 10 bases agree with TRBD2. The CDR3 loop spans 19 amino acids. CDR1 and CDR2 from the germline V gene are SEHNR and FQNEAQ (reference sequence). The V gene end was trimmed by 0 bases and the J gene end by 2 bases; junction bases not matched to a gene: 13. This CDR3 reads CASSLARWFEREGTYEQYF. CDR3 DNA sequence: TGTGCCAGCAGCTTAGCGCGTTGGTTCGAGCGGGAGGGTACCTACGAGCAGTACTTC.

The chain couples TRBV21-1 to TRBJ2-7; TRBD1, the D gene given by the table, was not confirmed from the DNA. TRBV21-1 is marked as a pseudogene. The CDR3 runs to 14 residues. CDR3 protein: CASSNGQGIHEQYF. In nucleotides, the CDR3 is TGTGCCAGCAGCAACGGACAGGGAATCCACGAGCAGTACTTC.

The DNA of the CDR3 is TGTGCCAGCGGAGAGGGGTTGTTGCGGGGCTACACCTTC. Its protein is CASGEGLLRGYTF. This chain connects TRBV6-5 to TRBJ1-2; possibly TRBD1 for D (5 bases). V shed 8 bases and J shed 8 bases, with 18 bases lying between them. The CDR3 is 13 amino acids. Germline CDR1 is MNHEY and CDR2 is SVGAGI.

This clone appeared a few times. The chain has TRBV15 and TRBJ2-7, with D hard to call. V was shortened by 6 bases and J by 3 bases, with 12 bases between the two germline ends. CDR1 LNHNV and CDR2 YYDKDF come from the germline V gene (reference sequence). CDR3 length: 13 amino acids. The CDR3 bases are TGTGCCACCAGTGGTCCATTTAGCTACGAGCAGTACTTC. This encodes CATSGPFSYEQYF.

The chain couples TRBV27 to TRBJ1-1; the D is unclear. Trimming cost V 3 bases and J 2 bases, with 10 bases left between them. The germline V gene has CDR1 MNHEY and CDR2 SMNVEV (reference sequence). This CDR3 has 14 amino acids. The chain's CDR3 is CASSFGETNTEAFF. The CDR3 DNA sequence: TGTGCCAGCAGTTTCGGGGAAACCAACACTGAAGCTTTCTTT.

V is TRBV14 and J is TRBJ2-7, with D perhaps TRBD2 (5 bases). The CDR3 consists of 12 residues. Germline CDR1 SGHDN, CDR2 FVKESK. The V end lost 4 bases, the J end lost 8 bases, and 12 bases lay between the germline ends. CDR3: CASSPSWTQQYF. For the CDR3, the DNA is TGTGCCAGCAGCCCCAGTTGGACTCAGCAGTACTTC. The full variable domain, rest sourced from reference TRBV14 and TRBJ2-7, is EAGVTQFPSHSVIEKGQTVTLRCDPISGHDNLYWYRRVMGKEIKFLLHFVKESKQDESGMPNNRFLAERTGGTYSTLKVQPAELEDSGVYFCASSPSWTQQYFGPGTRLTVT.

The CDR3 nucleotides read TGTGCCAGCAAGGAGGCGGGGCGGCACGAAAAACTGTTTTTT. The encoded protein is CASKEAGRHEKLFF. The chain carries TRBV6-5 and TRBJ1-4; TRBD1 is a possible D gene (5 bases). The CDR3 is 14 residues long. CDR1 and CDR2 from the germline V gene are MNHEY and SVGAGI. V lost 7 bases and J 8 bases, leaving 17 bases between the germline ends.

The rearrangement joins TRBV11-1 to TRBJ2-5, with 7 nucleotides matching TRBD1. Germline V lookup: CDR1 SGHAT, CDR2 FQDESV (reference sequence). The CDR3 loop spans 15 amino acids. With V trimmed by 3 bases and J by 7 bases, 11 bases remained unmatched. CDR3 nucleotides: TGTGCCAGCAGCTTGAGGGGACAGCACTGGGGGACCCAGTACTTC. It translates to CASSLRGQHWGTQYF.

The J gene is TRBJ1-1, the V gene TRBV7-9; D is unclear. The germline V gene encodes CDR1 SEHNR and CDR2 FQNEAQ (reference sequence). Trimming cost V 5 bases and J 0 bases, with 19 bases left between them. This CDR3 is built from 17 residues. The CDR3 nucleotides read TGTGCCAGCAGCGATTCTCGGGCCCTTAAATTGAACACTGAAGCTTTCTTT. Amino acids: CASSDSRALKLNTEAFF.

The rearrangement links TRBV7-6 to TRBJ2-6, with 7 positions matching TRBD2. Germline assignment: CDR1 SGHVS and CDR2 FNYEAQ. The CDR3 is 17 residues long. The V gene end was trimmed by 1 base and the J gene end by 0 bases; junction bases not matched to a gene: 3. The CDR3 sequence: CASSLESGTSGANVLTF. CDR3 nucleotide sequence: TGTGCCAGCAGCTTAGAAAGCGGGACCTCTGGGGCCAACGTCCTGACTTTC.

V gene TRBV10-3 combines with J gene TRBJ1-6; 8 positions agree with TRBD1. V was pared by 6 bases and J by 9 bases, with 7 bases of the junction left unmatched. In germline, CDR1 is ENHRY, CDR2 SYGVKD. The length of the CDR3 is 14 residues. The CDR3 DNA follows: TGTGCCATCAGGGGACAGGAGGGGGGTTCACCCCTCCACTTT. It specifies CAIRGQEGGSPLHF.

This sequence joins TRBV7-6 and TRBJ1-1, with D perhaps TRBD1 (5 bases). Per the germline V gene, CDR1 is SGHVS and CDR2 is FNYEAQ. The CDR3 loop spans 13 amino acids. V lost 4 bases to trimming and J lost 1 base, with 7 bases between them. CDR3 region: CASSSQENTEAFF. The CDR3 DNA follows: TGTGCCAGCAGCTCACAGGAGAACACTGAAGCTTTCTTT.

Note on this clone: A much larger clonotype is one base distant, so this may be a read error. The rearrangement joins TRBV2 to TRBJ1-2; D is uncertain. Germline CDR1 reads SNHLY; CDR2 reads FYNNEI. The germline V and J ends were trimmed by 5 bases and 5 bases, with 15 bases remaining between them. The CDR3 is 14 residues long. CDR3 sequence: CASSLWALGYGYTF. The DNA of the CDR3 is TGTGCCAGCAGTCTCTGGGCCCTGGGGTATGGCTACACCTTC. Drawing the rest from reference TRBV2 and TRBJ1-2, the complete variable domain is EPEVTQTPSHQVTQMGQEVILRCVPISNHLYFYWYRQILGQKVEFLVSFYNNEISEKSEIFDDQFSVERPDGSNFTLKIRSTKLEDSAMYFCASSLWALGYGYTFGSGTRLTVV.

The J gene is TRBJ2-5, the V gene TRBV9, with D uncertain. The V end lost 4 bases, the J end lost 1 base, and 14 bases lay between the germline ends. Germline V CDR1 and CDR2: SGDLS, YYNGEE. The CDR3 runs 15 residues. The chain's CDR3 is CASSPRRGFQETQYF. In nucleotides, the CDR3 is TGTGCCAGCAGCCCCCGACGCGGATTCCAAGAGACCCAGTACTTC.

V gene TRBV19 combines with J gene TRBJ1-1, with 8 bases lining up with TRBD1. From germline, CDR1 is LNHDA and CDR2 SQIVND (reference sequence). The CDR3 extends over 17 amino acids. V shed 7 bases, J shed 5 bases, and the junction held 18 bases outside the gene matches. The CDR3, as DNA: TGTGCCAGTACCTTGGGTGGCAGGGGGCGTTTTGGAACTGAAGCTTTCTTT. Its translation is CASTLGGRGRFGTEAFF.